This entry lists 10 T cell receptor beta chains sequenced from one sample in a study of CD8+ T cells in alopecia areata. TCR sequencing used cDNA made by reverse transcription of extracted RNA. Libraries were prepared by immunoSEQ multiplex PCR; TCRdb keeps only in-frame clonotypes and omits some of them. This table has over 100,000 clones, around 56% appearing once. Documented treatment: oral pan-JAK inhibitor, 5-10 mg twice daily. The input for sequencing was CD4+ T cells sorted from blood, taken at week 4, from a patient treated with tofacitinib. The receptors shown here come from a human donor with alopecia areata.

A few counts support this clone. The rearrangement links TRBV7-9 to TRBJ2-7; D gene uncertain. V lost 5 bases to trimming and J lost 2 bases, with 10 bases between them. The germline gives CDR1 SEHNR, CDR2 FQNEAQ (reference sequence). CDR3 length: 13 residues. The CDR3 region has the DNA TGTGCCAGCAGCGCAGTTGGACCCTACGAGCAGTACTTC. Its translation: CASSAVGPYEQYF.

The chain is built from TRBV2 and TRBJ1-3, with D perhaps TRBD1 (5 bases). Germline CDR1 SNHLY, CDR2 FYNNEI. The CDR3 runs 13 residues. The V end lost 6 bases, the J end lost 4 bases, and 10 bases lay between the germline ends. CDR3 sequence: CASRGDSGNTIYF. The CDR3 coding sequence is TGTGCCAGCAGAGGAGACAGCGGAAACACCATATATTTT.

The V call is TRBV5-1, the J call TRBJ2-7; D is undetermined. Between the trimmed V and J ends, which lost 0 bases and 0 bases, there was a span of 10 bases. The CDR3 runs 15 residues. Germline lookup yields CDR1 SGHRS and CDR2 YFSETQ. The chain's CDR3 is CASSLAGSISYEQYF. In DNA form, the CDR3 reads TGCGCCAGCAGCTTGGCTGGCAGCATCTCCTACGAGCAGTACTTC.

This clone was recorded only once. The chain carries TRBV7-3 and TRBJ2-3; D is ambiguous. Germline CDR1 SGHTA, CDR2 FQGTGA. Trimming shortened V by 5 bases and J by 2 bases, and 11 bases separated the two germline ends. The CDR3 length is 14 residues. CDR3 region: CASSNGIPTDTQYF. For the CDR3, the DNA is TGTGCCAGCAGCAACGGAATTCCCACAGATACGCAGTATTTT.

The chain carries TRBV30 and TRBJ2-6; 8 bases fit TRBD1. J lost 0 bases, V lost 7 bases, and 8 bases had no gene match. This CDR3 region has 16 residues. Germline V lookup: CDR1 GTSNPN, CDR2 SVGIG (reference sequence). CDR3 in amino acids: CASGQGSPSGANVLTF. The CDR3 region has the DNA TGTGCCTCCGGACAGGGCTCACCCTCTGGGGCCAACGTCCTGACTTTC.

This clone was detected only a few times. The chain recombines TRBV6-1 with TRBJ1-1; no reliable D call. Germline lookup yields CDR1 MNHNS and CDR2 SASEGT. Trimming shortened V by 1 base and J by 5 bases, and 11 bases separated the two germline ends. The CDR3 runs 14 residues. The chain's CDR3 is CASSEGRWDTEAFF. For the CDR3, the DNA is TGTGCCAGCAGTGAAGGAAGGTGGGATACTGAAGCTTTCTTT.

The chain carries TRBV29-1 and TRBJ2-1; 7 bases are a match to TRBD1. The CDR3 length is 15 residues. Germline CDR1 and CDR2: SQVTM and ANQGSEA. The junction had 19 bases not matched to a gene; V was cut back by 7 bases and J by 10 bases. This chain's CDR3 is CSALYVPGQSQEQFF. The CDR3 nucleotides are TGCAGCGCCCTATACGTCCCGGGACAGTCGCAGGAGCAGTTCTTC.

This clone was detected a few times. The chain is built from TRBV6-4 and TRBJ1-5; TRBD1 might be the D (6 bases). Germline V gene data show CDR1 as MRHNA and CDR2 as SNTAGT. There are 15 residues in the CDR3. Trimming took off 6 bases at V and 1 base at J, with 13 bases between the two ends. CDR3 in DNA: TGTGCCAGCAGGCTACAGGGTTCAAGCAATCAGCCCCAGCATTTT. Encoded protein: CASRLQGSSNQPQHF.

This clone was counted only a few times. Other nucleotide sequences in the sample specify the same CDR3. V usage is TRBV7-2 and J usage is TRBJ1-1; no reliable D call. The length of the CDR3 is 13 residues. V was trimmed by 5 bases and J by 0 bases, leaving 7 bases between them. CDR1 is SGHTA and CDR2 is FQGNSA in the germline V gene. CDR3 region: CASSPYLNTEAFF. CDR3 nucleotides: TGTGCCAGCAGCCCCTACTTGAACACTGAAGCTTTCTTT.

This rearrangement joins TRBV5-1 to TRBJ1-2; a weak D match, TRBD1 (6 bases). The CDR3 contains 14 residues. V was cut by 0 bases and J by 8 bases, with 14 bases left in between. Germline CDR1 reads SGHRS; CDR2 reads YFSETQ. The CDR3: CASSLAPQGDGYTF. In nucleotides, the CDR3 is TGCGCCAGCAGCTTGGCACCACAGGGTGACGGCTACACCTTC.